This T cell receptor (beta chain) was obtained from a study of shared clonotypes between healthy human individuals. As for the study in general: Per donor, three plates held CD4 naive cells, three held CD4 memory, two held CD8 naive and one held CD8 memory.

The germline V gene has CDR1 GTSNPN and CDR2 SVGIG (reference sequence). This CDR3 has 20 amino acids. V dropped 0 bases and J dropped 3 bases, with 27 bases sitting between them. Produced via immunoSEQ multiplex PCR; TCRdb's table is partial and in-frame only. Of about 2.4 million clones in the sample, about 92% were seen once. This chain joins TRBV30 and TRBJ2-1; TRBD1 might be the D (5 bases). Sample: naive CD4+ T cells sorted from blood. The sample's subset: CD45RA+ positively selected. The receptor was isolated from a young man in good health. The CDR3 loop reads CAWSVRPPLRVLYGYNEQFF. In DNA form, the CDR3 reads TGTGCCTGGAGTGTACGCCCCCCCCTCAGGGTTCTTTACGGCTACAATGAGCAGTTCTTC.